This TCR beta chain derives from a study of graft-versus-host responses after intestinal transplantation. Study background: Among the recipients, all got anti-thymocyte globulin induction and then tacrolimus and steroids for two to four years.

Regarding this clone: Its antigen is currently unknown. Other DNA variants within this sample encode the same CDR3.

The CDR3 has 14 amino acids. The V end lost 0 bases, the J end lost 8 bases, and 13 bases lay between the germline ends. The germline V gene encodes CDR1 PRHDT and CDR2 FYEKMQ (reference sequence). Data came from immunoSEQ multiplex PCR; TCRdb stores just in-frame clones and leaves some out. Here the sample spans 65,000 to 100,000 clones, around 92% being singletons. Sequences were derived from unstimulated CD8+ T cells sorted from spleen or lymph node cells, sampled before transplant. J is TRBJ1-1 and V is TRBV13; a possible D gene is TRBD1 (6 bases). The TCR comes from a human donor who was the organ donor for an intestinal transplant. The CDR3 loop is CASSLGGATGEAFF. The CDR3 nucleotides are TGTGCCAGCAGCTTAGGAGGGGCGACAGGCGAAGCTTTCTTT. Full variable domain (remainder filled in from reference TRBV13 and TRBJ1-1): AAGVIQSPRHLIKEKRETATLKCYPIPRHDTVYWYQQGPGQDPQFLISFYEKMQSDKGSIPDRFSAQQFSDYHSELNMSSLELGDSALYFCASSLGGATGEAFFGQGTRLTVV.